This paragraph reports one T cell receptor beta chain. The sample is drawn from a study of cytomegalovirus exposure and HLA in healthy donors. Use of 60 Vbeta and 13 Jbeta primers characterized the PCR. Assay: immunoSEQ multiplex PCR; the TCRdb copy retains only in-frame clones and omits some. The sample totals under 150,000 clones. The receptor's source is a woman in her 40s in good health and CMV-seronegative. Sequencing was carried out using PBMCs.

The CDR3 loop reads CASSSGTGGFSGANVLTF. The CDR3 DNA reads TGTGCCAGCAGCTCCGGGACAGGAGGCTTCTCTGGGGCCAACGTCCTGACTTTC. The V call is TRBV7-9, the J call TRBJ2-6, with TRBD1 matching over 8 bases. This CDR3 contains 18 residues. The V and J ends lost 4 bases and 0 bases, in that order; junction bases with no gene match: 8. Germline V CDR1 and CDR2: SEHNR, FQNEAQ (reference sequence).